This entry features one T cell receptor (beta chain) sequence. This sample is drawn from a study of blood T cell repertoires in COVID-19. Study overall: The United States, Italy and Spain provided the acute and convalescent COVID-19 samples.

The CDR3 totals 15 residues. Per the germline V gene, CDR1 is SNHLY and CDR2 is FYNNEI. V gave up 4 bases and J gave up 5 bases, with 17 bases separating them. The authors' processing: Reference gene primers were amplified, and this amplification served to estimate nucleated cell counts. TCRdb's copy holds only in-frame clones and misses some; the assay was immunoSEQ multiplex PCR. V, J and clone size derive from that table, while D and trimming were established from the DNA sequence. Here the sample spans around 300,000 clones, about 90% being singletons. Each participant's cohort was designated according to participant-reported clinical history.

The sample was PBMCs or T cells enriched from blood (not recorded which). The chain combines TRBV2 with TRBJ1-2, with D possibly TRBD1 on 6 matching bases. The source is a woman aged 55-69 years who had recovered from COVID-19. The CDR3 sequence: CASSVHLGAGYGYTF. CDR3 in DNA: TGTGCCAGCAGTGTACATCTGGGGGCCGGGTATGGCTACACCTTC.